Each of the 27 T cell receptor beta chains below was sequenced from the same sample in a study of cytomegalovirus exposure and HLA in healthy donors listed by TCRdb under 2017. The library was prepared using the immunoSEQ multiplex PCR assay. For the multiplex PCR, a mixture combining 60 forward primers for TCR Vbeta segments and 13 reverse primers for TCR Jbeta segments was used. Held by TCRdb, this immuneACCESS table contains in-frame sequences only and omits some clones. Under half of the omission traces to an unresolved V gene where checked; the cause of the rest is unknown. The sample profile shows about 160,000 clones; around 82% of them were found once. Together, the top ten hold about 0.39% of the sample. Sequencing was performed on PBMCs. Every receptor here comes from a boy between 2 and 10 years old in good health and CMV-seronegative.

V and J are TRBV5-4 and TRBJ2-6, with a tentative D call TRBD1 (6 bases). CDR3 length equals 15 residues. Per the germline V gene, CDR1 is SGHNT and CDR2 is YYREEE (reference sequence). Trimming removed 1 base from V and 4 bases from J, with 9 bases in between. CDR3 region: CASSLLGAGANVLTF. The DNA for the CDR3 is TGTGCCAGCAGCTTGTTGGGGGCCGGGGCCAACGTCCTGACTTTC.

The chain couples TRBV6-1 to TRBJ2-5, with a weak D call TRBD2 (5 bases). Germline CDR1 and CDR2: MNHNS and SASEGT. V was clipped by 4 bases and J by 5 bases, with 11 bases between them. CDR3 length: 13 residues. The chain's CDR3 is CASSANRGETQYF. CDR3 bases: TGTGCCAGCAGTGCAAACCGAGGGGAGACCCAGTACTTC.

V usage is TRBV4-1 and J usage is TRBJ1-6; D gene ambiguous. Germline values: CDR1 MGHRA, CDR2 YSYEKL. The CDR3 loop spans 15 amino acids. Trimming cost V 6 bases and J 7 bases, with 16 bases left between them. The CDR3 region has the DNA TGCGCCAGCAGTCTCCCGGGGATAAACAATTCACCCCTCCACTTT. Translated, it gives CASSLPGINNSPLHF.

The rearrangement links TRBV9 to TRBJ1-3; maybe TRBD1 (5 bases). This CDR3 comprises 16 residues. The germline CDR1 and CDR2 sequences are SGDLS and YYNGEE. V was clipped by 3 bases and J by 0 bases, with 13 bases between them. CDR3: CASSARDSHSGNTIYF. As DNA, the CDR3 is TGTGCCAGCAGCGCCAGGGACTCCCACTCTGGAAACACCATATATTTT.

This sequence joins TRBV19 and TRBJ2-1; D may be TRBD1 (6 bases). Trimming left V 4 bases short and J 4 bases short, with 20 bases between. There are 17 residues in the CDR3. Germline V gene lookup returns CDR1 LNHDA and CDR2 SQIVND (reference sequence). The CDR3 here is CASSTINTGQIYNEQFF. DNA for the CDR3: TGTGCCAGTAGTACCATTAATACGGGACAAATATACAATGAGCAGTTCTTC.

The chain links TRBV6-1 to TRBJ2-3, with 11 bases fitting TRBD2. Per germline, CDR1 MNHNS and CDR2 SASEGT. The V gene end was trimmed by 2 bases and the J gene end by 5 bases; junction bases not matched to a gene: 6. The length of the CDR3 is 16 residues. CDR3 residues: CASSELAGGHGDTQYF. CDR3 coding DNA: TGTGCCAGCAGTGAATTAGCGGGAGGGCATGGAGATACGCAGTATTTT.

This chain's CDR3 is CASSPPPQGARGYTF. The CDR3 coding sequence is TGTGCCAGCAGTCCCCCCCCACAGGGGGCGCGGGGCTACACCTTC. The rearrangement joins TRBV28 to TRBJ1-2; the match to TRBD1 covers 9 bases. Looked up from germline, CDR1 is MDHEN and CDR2 is SYDVKM. The CDR3 has 15 residues. Trimming at V came to 5 bases and at J to 8 bases, leaving 12 bases not matched to a gene.

The genes are TRBV29-1 and TRBJ1-1; 10 bases agree with TRBD1. The CDR3 loop spans 14 amino acids. V shed 7 bases and J 0 bases; nucleotides not matched to a gene: 5. CDR1 and CDR2 from the germline V gene are SQVTM and ANQGSEA. Here the CDR3 DNA reads TGCAGCGCTGACAGGGGGCGCGTGAACACTGAAGCTTTCTTT. This gives the protein CSADRGRVNTEAFF. The full variable domain, with the rest looked up from reference TRBV29-1 and TRBJ1-1, is SAVISQKPSRDICQRGTSLTIQCQVDSQVTMMFWYRQQPGQSLTLIATANQGSEATYESGFVIDKFPISRPNLTFSTLTVSNMSPEDSSIYLCSADRGRVNTEAFFGQGTRLTVV.

The chain uses TRBV18 and TRBJ2-1; 9 bases are a match to TRBD1. The CDR3 is 14 amino acids. CDR1 is KGHSH and CDR2 is LQKENI in the germline V gene. V lost 5 bases to trimming and J lost 5 bases; unmatched junction nucleotides: 4. In DNA form, the CDR3 reads TGTGCCAGCTCAGCCGGGACAGGGCACAATGAGCAGTTCTTC. Encoded protein: CASSAGTGHNEQFF.

This clone occurred a few times. The chain uses TRBV11-2 and TRBJ2-7; 8 bases fit TRBD1. CDR3 length: 15 residues. CDR1 is SGHAT, CDR2 FQNNGV, per germline. Losses at the gene ends were 4 bases for V and 2 bases for J; bases not matched to a gene: 7. This CDR3 reads CASSSVRTGPYEQYF. The CDR3 nucleotides are TGTGCCAGCAGCTCCGTAAGGACAGGGCCCTACGAGCAGTACTTC.

The genes are TRBV7-3 and TRBJ1-4; 7 nucleotides match TRBD1. CDR3 length: 15 residues. From germline, CDR1 is SGHTA and CDR2 FQGTGA. Losses at the gene ends were 4 bases for V and 6 bases for J; bases not matched to a gene: 8. CDR3 protein: CASSSKTGVDEKLFF. CDR3 coding DNA: TGTGCCAGCAGCTCGAAAACAGGGGTGGATGAAAAACTGTTTTTT.

This rearrangement joins TRBV13 to TRBJ2-5; the D gene is possibly TRBD1 (7 bases). V lost 3 bases and J 5 bases, leaving 13 bases between the germline ends. Germline CDR1 reads PRHDT; CDR2 reads FYEKMQ (reference sequence). This CDR3 has 14 residues. CDR3 region: CASSFRQGGETQYF. The CDR3, as DNA: TGTGCCAGCAGCTTTCGGCAGGGGGGCGAGACCCAGTACTTC.

The rearrangement joins TRBV11-2 to TRBJ1-2, with 10 bases aligning to TRBD1. With 5 bases clipped from V and 7 bases from J, the junction kept 10 bases outside the gene matches. CDR1 is SGHAT, CDR2 FQNNGV, per germline. This CDR3 spans 15 amino acids. CDR3 protein: CASSTDRGPRFGYTF. The CDR3 nucleotides are TGTGCCAGCAGCACAGACAGGGGGCCTAGGTTTGGCTACACCTTC.

This clone was detected only a few times. The chain links TRBV18 to TRBJ2-1; D gene ambiguous. The germline V gene has CDR1 KGHSH and CDR2 LQKENI. V lost 6 bases to trimming and J lost 2 bases, with 11 bases between them. The CDR3 loop spans 14 amino acids. The CDR3 loop is CASSFPVTYNEQFF. The CDR3 DNA is TGTGCCAGCTCCTTTCCGGTTACCTACAATGAGCAGTTCTTC.

J is TRBJ2-3 and V is TRBV4-2; D call uncertain. Germline lookup yields CDR1 LGHNA and CDR2 YNFKEQ. Deletions cut 4 bases from V and 0 bases from J, with 8 bases between. This CDR3 contains 14 residues. Here the CDR3 reads CASSPDQSTDTQYF. CDR3 nucleotides: TGTGCCAGCAGCCCCGATCAGAGCACAGATACGCAGTATTTT.

V is TRBV7-3 and J is TRBJ2-2; D may be TRBD1 (5 bases). The CDR3 is 15 residues long. Germline CDR1 is SGHTA and CDR2 is FQGTGA. The V and J ends lost 2 bases and 0 bases respectively, with 7 bases between them. In DNA form, the CDR3 reads TGTGCCAGCAGCTTAGACAGCCCGAACACCGGGGAGCTGTTTTTT. Translation gives CASSLDSPNTGELFF. The entire variable domain, with the rest obtained from reference TRBV7-3 and TRBJ2-2, is as follows: GAGVSQTPSNKVTEKGKYVELRCDPISGHTALYWYRQSLGQGPEFLIYFQGTGAADDSGLPNDRFFAVRPEGSVSTLKIQRTERGDSAVYLCASSLDSPNTGELFFGEGSRLTVL.

In this sample, this clone turned up a few times. The chain employs TRBV30 and TRBJ1-5, with 8 bases identical to TRBD1. The CDR3 runs 13 residues. Per the germline V gene, CDR1 is GTSNPN and CDR2 is SVGIG (reference sequence). The ends lost 7 bases at V and 4 bases at J; junction bases unmatched: 6. Here the CDR3 reads CAYRTGNNQPQHF. The CDR3, as DNA: TGTGCCTACCGGACAGGGAATAATCAGCCCCAGCATTTT.

The chain recombines TRBV18 with TRBJ2-7; 13 nucleotides line up with TRBD2. The CDR3 sequence is 16 residues long. From germline, CDR1 is KGHSH and CDR2 LQKENI. J gave up 4 bases and V 3 bases, and 6 bases lay outside the gene matches. This CDR3 is CASSPGLAGPLYEQYF. The CDR3 coding sequence is TGTGCCAGCTCACCGGGACTAGCGGGACCACTTTACGAGCAGTACTTC.

The genes are TRBV6-1 and TRBJ2-3; 8 bases align to TRBD2. Germline CDR1 reads MNHNS; CDR2 reads SASEGT. The CDR3 contains 13 residues. With V trimmed by 7 bases and J by 3 bases, 3 bases remained unmatched. CDR3 nucleotide sequence: TGTGCCAGCAAAGGACTAGCTACAGATACGCAGTATTTT. Translation: CASKGLATDTQYF.

This rearrangement joins TRBV5-1 to TRBJ2-2; 7 nucleotides line up with TRBD1. J lost 2 bases, V lost 4 bases, and 5 bases had no gene match. Germline CDR1 SGHRS, CDR2 YFSETQ. This CDR3 is built from 15 residues. The CDR3 DNA sequence: TGCGCCAGCAGCCCCGGGACAGCAAACACCGGGGAGCTGTTTTTT. This encodes CASSPGTANTGELFF.

This rearrangement joins TRBV6-1 to TRBJ2-7; tentative D call: TRBD1 (6 bases). Deletions cut 4 bases from V and 5 bases from J, with 12 bases between. This CDR3 comprises 13 residues. Germline loops: CDR1 MNHNS, CDR2 SASEGT. The CDR3 reads CASSVQGPDEQYF. The CDR3 DNA sequence: TGTGCCAGCAGTGTACAGGGCCCCGACGAGCAGTACTTC.

The V gene is TRBV9, the J gene TRBJ2-7; 10 nucleotides line up with TRBD1. The junction had 2 bases not matched to a gene; V was cut back by 0 bases and J by 2 bases. From germline, CDR1 is SGDLS and CDR2 YYNGEE. The CDR3 runs 15 residues. CDR3 nucleotide sequence: TGTGCCAGCAGCGTAGGAGGGACAGGGGCCTACGAGCAGTACTTC. Encoded protein: CASSVGGTGAYEQYF.

The chain carries TRBV6-5 and TRBJ2-7; 9 bases agree with TRBD1. The CDR3 is 14 amino acids. Germline V gene sequence: CDR1 MNHEY, CDR2 SVGAGI. The V gene end was trimmed by 2 bases and the J gene end by 2 bases; junction bases not matched to a gene: 1. CDR3 protein: CASSYRDRAYEQYF. For the CDR3, the DNA is TGTGCCAGCAGTTACCGGGACAGGGCCTACGAGCAGTACTTC.

This clone was recorded a few times. J is TRBJ1-3 and V is TRBV6-1; 8 nucleotides line up with TRBD1. The germline CDR1 and CDR2 sequences are MNHNS and SASEGT. The trim removed 8 bases at V and 6 bases at J, leaving 6 bases unmatched. The length of the CDR3 is 13 residues. The CDR3 region has the DNA TGTGCCAGCCGGACAGGGTTAGAAAACACCATATATTTT. Encoded protein: CASRTGLENTIYF.

This chain connects TRBV6-6 to TRBJ1-4, with 9 nucleotides matching TRBD1. Germline V gene data show CDR1 as MNHNY and CDR2 as SVGAGI (reference sequence). V was clipped by 2 bases and J by 8 bases; unmatched bases: 3. The CDR3 extends over 14 amino acids. CDR3 sequence (DNA): TGTGCCAGCAGTTACCGGGACAGGGAAGAAAAACTGTTTTTT. This translates into CASSYRDREEKLFF.

This clone showed up just a few times. V gene TRBV27 combines with J gene TRBJ2-7; possibly TRBD1 for D (6 bases). This CDR3 has 13 amino acids. Germline CDR1 reads MNHEY; CDR2 reads SMNVEV (reference sequence). Trimming shortened V by 5 bases and J by 6 bases, and 14 bases separated the two germline ends. CDR3 sequence (DNA): TGTGCCAGCAGTCCTTCAACAGGGTTCGAGCAGTACTTC. Encoded protein: CASSPSTGFEQYF.

The rearrangement joins TRBV5-1 to TRBJ2-5, with 11 bases matching TRBD2. This CDR3 region has 15 residues. In germline, CDR1 is SGHRS, CDR2 YFSETQ. With V trimmed by 3 bases and J by 7 bases, 8 bases remained unmatched. CDR3 nucleotides: TGCGCCAGCAGCTACACTAGCGGGAGTTCAGGGACCCAGTACTTC. Translated: CASSYTSGSSGTQYF.